This T cell receptor (beta chain) was observed in a study of T cell repertoires in cytomegalovirus infection. Study context: It was the public TCR beta signatures that indicated both CMV infection and matching HLA type. Notes on the study in general: The ex vivo response showed dominance by HLA-C-restricted CMV-specific TCR beta clonotypes.

Trimming pared 6 bases from V and 5 bases from J, leaving 25 bases between. CDR3 length equals 18 residues. TCRdb passed the reads through MiXCR, listing each CDR3 protein once. The table records around 570,000 distinct CDR3 sequences, roughly 43% of them present only once. Turning to this clonotype: Its matching antigen is unknown.

The receptor was isolated from a human donor in good health (CMV status not recorded). Some clones in this sample may be carry-over from other donors' samples. The material sequenced was cultured PBMCs, taken from culture after CMV antigen stimulation. The chain combines TRBV12-3 or TRBV12-4 with TRBJ1-4; tentative D call: TRBD1 (5 bases). The CDR3 sequence: CASRPERDPRLRNEKLFF. Written as DNA, the CDR3 is TGTGCCAGCAGACCCGAGAGGGACCCCAGGCTACGAAATGAAAAACTGTTTTTT.